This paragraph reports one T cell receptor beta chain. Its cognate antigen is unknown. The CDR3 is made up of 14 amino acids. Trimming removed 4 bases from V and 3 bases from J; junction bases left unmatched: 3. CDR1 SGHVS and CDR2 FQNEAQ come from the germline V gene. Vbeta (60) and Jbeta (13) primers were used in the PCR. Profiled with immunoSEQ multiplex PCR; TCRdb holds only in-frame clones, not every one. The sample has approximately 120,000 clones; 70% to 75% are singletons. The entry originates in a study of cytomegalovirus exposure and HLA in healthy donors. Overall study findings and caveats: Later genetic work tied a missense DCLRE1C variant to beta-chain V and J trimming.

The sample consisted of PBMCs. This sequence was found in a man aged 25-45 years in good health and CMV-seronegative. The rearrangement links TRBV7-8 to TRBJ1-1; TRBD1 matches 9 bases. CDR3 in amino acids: CASSSYRGHTEAFF. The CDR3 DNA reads TGTGCCAGCAGCTCGTACAGGGGGCACACTGAAGCTTTCTTT. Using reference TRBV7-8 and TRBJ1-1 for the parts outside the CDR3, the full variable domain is GAGVSQSPRYKVAKRGQDVALRCDPISGHVSLFWYQQALGQGPEFLTYFQNEAQLDKSGLPSDRFFAERPEGSVSTLKIQRTQQEDSAVYLCASSSYRGHTEAFFGQGTRLTVV.